This section outlines one TCR beta chain sequence together with its context. This entry is derived from a study of blood T cell repertoires in COVID-19. Study in general: Sites in the United States, Italy and Spain provided acute and convalescent COVID-19 samples. Sources were T cells, B-cell-depleted T cells, or PBMCs; the material itself was cDNA or gDNA.

Produced via immunoSEQ multiplex PCR; TCRdb's table is partial and in-frame only. The sample gives over 200,000 clones, roughly 90% of which show up once; more than 5.5% is in the top ten. This clonotype was sampled from a man aged 60 to 69 who had recovered from COVID-19. Sequencing was carried out using peripheral blood.

The CDR3 DNA sequence: TGTGCCAGCAGCTTAGCGAGTCGCAATCAGCCCCAGCATTTT. Residues: CASSLASRNQPQHF. This chain links TRBV7-2 with TRBJ1-5; D unresolved. CDR3 size: 14 residues. Between the trimmed V and J ends, which lost 0 bases and 2 bases, there was a span of 5 bases. Germline CDR1 and CDR2: SGHTA and FQGNSA.